Listed below are T cell receptor beta chains from one sample, sequenced in a study of Ad26.COV2.S vaccination and SARS-CoV-2 variants. Some clones are missing from TCRdb's copy, which holds only in-frame ones; the method was immunoSEQ multiplex PCR. The sample shows 300,000 to 450,000 clones, 92% of them seen only once. The sample here was peripheral blood, taken after recovery from COVID-19. Receptors were obtained from a human donor who had recovered from COVID-19. Each CDR3 is given with its conserved first and last residue. D genes are given only for firm matches.

v_call,j_call,d_call,cdr3_aa,cdr3_nt
TRBV27,TRBJ2-3,TRBD1,CASSFGTGSTDTQYF,TGTGCCAGCAGTTTCGGGACAGGGTCCACAGATACGCAGTATTTT
TRBV15,TRBJ2-5,-,CATSRESGVGETQYF,TGTGCCACCAGCAGAGAGTCAGGGGTCGGGGAGACCCAGTACTTC
TRBV5-4,TRBJ1-2,TRBD1,CASSPRTGGIYVSGYTF,TGTGCCAGCAGCCCACGGACAGGGGGAATCTATGTTTCCGGCTACACCTTC
TRBV9,TRBJ2-1,-,CASSVGVSPAGYNEQFF,TGTGCCAGCAGCGTAGGGGTATCCCCCGCGGGATACAATGAGCAGTTCTTC
TRBV3-1/TRBV3-2,TRBJ2-1,-,CASSSRFSGYSHEQFF,TGTGCCAGCAGCAGCAGATTTTCGGGATACAGCCATGAGCAGTTCTTC
TRBV18,TRBJ2-3,TRBD2,CASSLGTSGSSTDTQYF,TGTGCCAGCTCACTAGGGACTAGCGGGAGTAGCACAGATACGCAGTATTTT
TRBV6-5,TRBJ1-1,-,CASRPSFKNTEAFF,TGTGCCAGCAGGCCCTCCTTTAAGAACACTGAAGCTTTCTTT
TRBV3-1/TRBV3-2,TRBJ1-1,-,CASSKYTEAFF,TGTGCCAGCAGTAAGTACACTGAAGCTTTCTTT
TRBV20-1,TRBJ1-5,-,CSASRPGVSGQPQHF,TGCAGTGCTAGTCGGCCTGGGGTGAGTGGTCAGCCCCAGCATTTT
TRBV10-3,TRBJ2-2,TRBD2,CAISESGGLSDTGELFF,TGTGCCATCAGTGAGTCGGGAGGGCTATCGGACACCGGGGAGCTGTTTTTT
TRBV6-2/TRBV6-3,TRBJ1-5,-,CASSRDVLFSNQPQHF,TGTGCCAGCAGTCGGGACGTCCTTTTTAGCAATCAGCCCCAGCATTTT
TRBV6-2/TRBV6-3,TRBJ2-2,-,CASSYPGIVTGELFF,TGTGCCAGCAGTTACCCCGGGATCGTCACCGGGGAGCTGTTTTTT
TRBV9,TRBJ1-2,TRBD1,CASSTEGQANGYTF,TGTGCCAGCAGCACCGAGGGACAGGCCAATGGCTACACCTTC
TRBV24-1,TRBJ2-1,TRBD2,CATSDARLAGVHEQFF,TGTGCCACCAGTGATGCCAGACTAGCGGGGGTACATGAGCAGTTCTTC
TRBV5-6,TRBJ1-2,TRBD1,CASSGDREFYGYTF,TGTGCCAGCAGCGGGGACAGAGAGTTCTATGGCTACACCTTC
TRBV3-1/TRBV3-2,TRBJ1-2,-,CASSQDGRLGYGYTF,TGTGCCAGCAGCCAAGATGGACGTTTAGGCTATGGCTACACCTTC
TRBV15,TRBJ1-2,-,CATSRDVRRELDYGYTF,TGTGCCACCAGCAGGGACGTCAGACGGGAGCTAGACTATGGCTACACCTTC
TRBV7-9,TRBJ1-3,-,CASSLEGVGNTIYF,TGTGCCAGCAGCTTAGAAGGAGTCGGAAACACCATATATTTT